The clone carrying this TCR beta chain was observed a handful of times. Its antigen is unknown. V shed 3 bases, J shed 3 bases, and the junction held 9 bases outside the gene matches. Germline CDR1 and CDR2: SGHRS and YFSETQ. This CDR3 is 16 amino acids long. The data stem from a study of shared clonotypes between healthy human individuals. Study-level results: Naive CD4 clonotype sharing across four donors was 4.5% to 6%.

Data came from immunoSEQ multiplex PCR; TCRdb stores just in-frame clones and leaves some out. The profile shows 550,000 to 850,000 clones, less than 85% of them singletons. The V and J genes are TRBV5-1 and TRBJ2-3; 8 bases fit TRBD2. Input material: memory CD4+ T cells sorted from blood. Documented subset: CD45RA-negative fraction. The TCR was taken from a woman aged 30 to 39 in good health. The chain's CDR3 is CASSSPGLVLTDTQYF. The CDR3 DNA follows: TGCGCCAGCAGCTCACCGGGACTAGTGCTGACAGATACGCAGTATTTT.